The next 27 T cell receptor beta chains were all read from a single sample in a study of T cell responses to AZD1222 COVID-19 vaccine. Measured with immunoSEQ multiplex PCR; TCRdb has only the in-frame clones, and not every one. Found here are fewer than 110,000 clones, roughly 87% of them singletons; the top ten hold 15% to 20%. The starting material was peripheral blood, obtained on day 0 of AZD1222 vaccination. The source of these receptors is an adult in good health.

The table lists this clone with a few counts. V usage is TRBV20-1 and J usage is TRBJ1-2; 9 bases are a match to TRBD1. CDR3 length equals 14 residues. J gave up 4 bases and V 3 bases, and 6 bases lay outside the gene matches. In germline, CDR1 is DFQATT, CDR2 SNEGSKA (reference sequence). The CDR3 is CSASRQGVGYGYTF. In DNA, the CDR3 is TGCAGTGCTAGTCGACAGGGGGTCGGCTATGGCTACACCTTC.

V and J are TRBV10-3 and TRBJ2-7, with D maybe TRBD2 (5 bases). Looked up from germline, CDR1 is ENHRY and CDR2 is SYGVKD. Between the trimmed V and J ends, which lost 11 bases and 0 bases, there was a span of 20 bases. This CDR3 has 15 amino acids. The CDR3 DNA reads TGTGCCGTCCGTAGGTCCCCCGGGGACTCCTACGAGCAGTACTTC. Translation: CAVRRSPGDSYEQYF.

The chain has TRBV11-2 and TRBJ2-5, with 10 bases identical to TRBD2. V gave up 5 bases and J gave up 5 bases; unmatched junction bases: 8. The CDR3 sequence is 15 residues long. Germline loops: CDR1 SGHAT, CDR2 FQNNGV. The DNA of the CDR3 is TGTGCCAGCAGCCACTCTAGCGGGAGTGGCGAGACCCAGTACTTC. It specifies CASSHSSGSGETQYF.

The J gene is TRBJ2-7, the V gene TRBV7-8; TRBD1 matches at 9 bases. Germline V gives CDR1 SGHVS, CDR2 FQNEAQ. CDR3 length: 16 residues. Trimming took 3 bases from V and 4 from J; bases not matched to a gene: 10. The CDR3 here is CASSFGQGRFSYEQYF. CDR3 DNA sequence: TGTGCCAGCAGCTTCGGACAGGGGAGATTTTCATACGAGCAGTACTTC.

The chain links TRBV6-6 to TRBJ2-5; perhaps TRBD1 as D (6 bases). Germline CDR1 reads MNHNY; CDR2 reads SVGAGI (reference sequence). Trimming cost V 6 bases and J 5 bases, with 13 bases left between them. The length of the CDR3 is 13 residues. CDR3 nucleotide sequence: TGTGCCAGCAGCCCCACAGGGTCGGAGACCCAGTACTTC. This gives the protein CASSPTGSETQYF.

The chain uses TRBV30 and TRBJ2-7, with a tentative D call TRBD2 (5 bases). This CDR3 has 13 amino acids. Germline values: CDR1 GTSNPN, CDR2 SVGIG (reference sequence). V lost 5 bases and J lost 3, with 14 bases in between. The CDR3 here is CAWSGSSGYEQYF. Written as DNA, the CDR3 is TGTGCCTGGTCCGGGTCAAGCGGCTACGAGCAGTACTTC. Filled out from reference TRBV30 and TRBJ2-7, the complete variable domain reads SQTIHQWPATLVQPVGSPLSLECTVEGTSNPNLYWYRQAAGRGLQLLFYSVGIGQISSEVPQNLSASRPQDRQFILSSKKLLLSDSGFYLCAWSGSSGYEQYFGPGTRLTVT.

The CDR3 DNA follows: TGTGCCAGCATAGACAGGGGCCTGAATTCACCCCTCCACTTT. It encodes CASIDRGLNSPLHF. The rearrangement uses TRBV5-6 and TRBJ1-6, with 8 nucleotides matching TRBD1. J was trimmed by 7 bases and V by 6 bases; bases with no gene match: 6. CDR1 SGHDT and CDR2 YYEEEE come from the germline V gene. The CDR3 loop spans 14 amino acids.

The chain uses TRBV28 and TRBJ1-1; D is ambiguous. Germline values: CDR1 MDHEN, CDR2 SYDVKM. This CDR3 comprises 12 residues. The V gene lost 4 bases and the J gene lost 1 base, with 4 bases spanning the gap. DNA for the CDR3: TGTGCCAGCAGTTACAAGAACACTGAAGCTTTCTTT. Translating gives CASSYKNTEAFF.

The genes are TRBV29-1 and TRBJ1-1; unclear D gene. Trimming stripped 5 bases from V and 2 bases from J, with 12 bases between. The CDR3 is made up of 13 amino acids. Germline CDR1 SQVTM, CDR2 ANQGSEA. The CDR3 protein is CSVWKTANTEAFF. CDR3 nucleotide sequence: TGCAGCGTTTGGAAAACAGCCAACACTGAAGCTTTCTTT. Variable domain in full (rest from reference TRBV29-1 and TRBJ1-1): SAVISQKPSRDICQRGTSLTIQCQVDSQVTMMFWYRQQPGQSLTLIATANQGSEATYESGFVIDKFPISRPNLTFSTLTVSNMSPEDSSIYLCSVWKTANTEAFFGQGTRLTVV.

The chain carries TRBV7-9 and TRBJ2-5; D is perhaps TRBD2 (6 bases). This CDR3 is built from 14 residues. V was pared by 5 bases and J by 5 bases, with 15 bases between. The germline V gene has CDR1 SEHNR and CDR2 FQNEAQ (reference sequence). CDR3 DNA: TGTGCCAGCAGCCAAATACCCCTAGCGGAGACCCAGTACTTC. Translating gives CASSQIPLAETQYF.

This clone was seen a single time. The rearrangement joins TRBV2 to TRBJ2-7; D gene unclear. The CDR3 extends over 12 amino acids. With 7 bases removed from V and 0 bases from J, the gap between germline ends came to 7 bases. Looked up from germline, CDR1 is SNHLY and CDR2 is FYNNEI. The CDR3 sequence: CASMSDSYEQYF. DNA of the CDR3: TGTGCCAGCATGAGCGACTCCTACGAGCAGTACTTC.

This chain links TRBV5-4 with TRBJ2-7; tentatively, D is TRBD1 or TRBD2 (6 bases each). The CDR3 runs 16 residues. Germline CDR1 reads SGHNT; CDR2 reads YYREEE (reference sequence). V lost 4 bases, J lost 0 bases, and 17 bases lay in between. For the CDR3, the DNA is TGTGCCAGCAGCGTGGGGGGCGGGTCCATCTCCTACGAGCAGTACTTC. Translating it yields CASSVGGGSISYEQYF.

The CDR3 is CASSFVSGSSYNEQFF. The CDR3 nucleotides read TGCGCCAGCAGCTTCGTTAGCGGATCCTCCTACAATGAGCAGTTCTTC. The chain links TRBV5-1 to TRBJ2-1; maybe TRBD2 (6 bases). This CDR3 contains 16 residues. Trimming left V 2 bases short and J 0 bases short, with 12 bases between. The germline gives CDR1 SGHRS, CDR2 YFSETQ.

J is TRBJ2-5 and V is TRBV29-1, with D maybe TRBD1 (5 bases). There are 11 residues in the CDR3. Germline CDR1 reads SQVTM; CDR2 reads ANQGSEA. V gave up 6 bases and J gave up 11 bases, with 16 bases separating them. CDR3 coding DNA: TGCAGCGTGCAGAGACAGAAAGGTCAGTACTTC. Its translation: CSVQRQKGQYF.

The genes are TRBV30 and TRBJ2-7; D is possibly TRBD2 (7 bases). V dropped 0 bases and J dropped 4 bases, with 13 bases sitting between them. The CDR3 sequence is 14 residues long. Germline V gene lookup returns CDR1 GTSNPN and CDR2 SVGIG (reference sequence). CDR3 loop: CAWSVRGGLYEQYF. CDR3 bases: TGTGCCTGGAGTGTAAGGGGGGGGCTTTACGAGCAGTACTTC.

This clone was observed a few times. This sequence joins TRBV30 and TRBJ2-3; 10 positions match TRBD2. V lost 4 bases and J lost 11; bases outside the gene matches: 21. The CDR3 is 17 residues long. Germline assignment: CDR1 GTSNPN and CDR2 SVGIG (reference sequence). CDR3 sequence (DNA): TGTGCCTGGAAGGGCCTAGTGTATAGCGGGAGGCCTTGGGAGCAGTATTTT. It translates to CAWKGLVYSGRPWEQYF.

This clone was recorded only once. This rearrangement joins TRBV10-3 to TRBJ2-7, with D tentatively TRBD2 (6 bases). The CDR3 covers 14 residues. Trimming took off 0 bases at V and 6 bases at J, with 12 bases between the two ends. CDR1 is ENHRY and CDR2 is SYGVKD in the germline V gene. DNA of the CDR3: TGTGCCATCAGTGAGTCTGGAGGGGCGACCGAGCAGTACTTC. It yields the protein CAISESGGATEQYF.

This clone has only one observation. The chain combines TRBV5-1 with TRBJ1-3; 7 positions agree with TRBD1. J lost 0 bases, V lost 0 bases, and 0 bases had no gene match. The CDR3 sequence is 15 residues long. CDR1 and CDR2 from the germline V gene are SGHRS and YFSETQ. In DNA, the CDR3 is TGCGCCAGCAGCTTGGGGGACAGCTCTGGAAACACCATATATTTT. Translated: CASSLGDSSGNTIYF.

V is TRBV7-9 and J is TRBJ1-2, with 8 bases that match TRBD1. The ends lost 5 bases at V and 3 bases at J; junction bases unmatched: 14. In germline, CDR1 is SEHNR, CDR2 FQNEAQ (reference sequence). This CDR3 contains 17 residues. The chain's CDR3 is CASSPPPSKQGDYGYTF. In DNA, the CDR3 is TGTGCCAGCAGCCCGCCCCCGAGCAAACAGGGGGACTATGGCTACACCTTC.

The rearrangement links TRBV20-1 to TRBJ1-2; D is ambiguous. In germline, CDR1 is DFQATT, CDR2 SNEGSKA (reference sequence). Trimming stripped 3 bases from V and 0 bases from J, with 8 bases between. The CDR3 consists of 13 residues. DNA for the CDR3: TGCAGTGCTAGTCGGGAATCTAACTATGGCTACACCTTC. Its protein is CSASRESNYGYTF.

Comment on this clone: Other DNA sequences within the sample encode an identical CDR3. The gene calls are TRBV3-1 (or the pseudogene TRBV3-2) and TRBJ2-2; D is uncertain. The CDR3 loop spans 14 amino acids. V was cut by 1 base and J by 1 base, with 4 bases left in between. In germline, CDR1 is LGHDT, CDR2 YNNKEL (reference sequence). The CDR3 DNA sequence: TGTGCCAGCAGCCAAGTCAGGAACACCGGGGAGCTGTTTTTT. Encoded protein: CASSQVRNTGELFF.

The table lists this clone with a few counts. This chain's CDR3 is CASRSRALRTGTSGSTDTQYF. In DNA, the CDR3 is TGCGCCAGCAGATCCCGGGCCTTGCGGACCGGGACTAGCGGGAGCACAGATACGCAGTATTTT. This chain joins TRBV4-1 and TRBJ2-3, with 12 positions matching TRBD2. This CDR3 region has 21 residues. Losses at the gene ends were 6 bases for V and 0 bases for J; bases not matched to a gene: 19. The germline CDR1 and CDR2 sequences are MGHRA and YSYEKL.

V is TRBV28 and J is TRBJ1-2; D is unresolved. The CDR3 loop spans 9 amino acids. Germline CDR1 is MDHEN and CDR2 is SYDVKM. The CDR3 sequence is CGENYGYTF. In nucleotides, the CDR3 is TGTGGGGAAAACTATGGCTACACCTTC.

This chain connects TRBV7-9 to TRBJ2-1, with D unresolved. CDR3 length: 11 amino acids. V lost 6 bases to trimming and J lost 10 bases, with 10 bases between them. Germline-derived CDR1 and CDR2 are SEHNR and FQNEAQ (reference sequence). The CDR3 DNA is TGTGCCAGCAGTGGCGCCGAGGAGCAGTTCTTC. Protein product: CASSGAEEQFF.

The rearrangement links TRBV5-6 to TRBJ1-3; TRBD1 matches at 10 bases. CDR3 size: 11 residues. Germline V CDR1 and CDR2: SGHDT, YYEEEE. V lost 3 bases and J lost 15; bases outside the gene matches: 3. This CDR3 reads CASSSGTGEYF. In DNA, the CDR3 is TGTGCCAGCAGCTCCGGGACAGGGGAATATTTT.

This sequence joins TRBV6-5 and TRBJ2-7, with 8 positions matching TRBD1. The CDR3 runs 14 residues. Germline assignment: CDR1 MNHEY and CDR2 SVGAGI. V shed 6 bases and J 4 bases; nucleotides not matched to a gene: 8. The CDR3 here is CASSRTGNLYEQYF. In DNA form, the CDR3 reads TGTGCCAGCAGCCGGACAGGGAACCTGTACGAGCAGTACTTC.

The chain joins TRBV6-5 to TRBJ1-1; tentative D call: TRBD1 (5 bases). The V gene's germline CDR1 is MNHEY and CDR2 SVGAGI. The CDR3 consists of 13 residues. Trimming removed 6 bases at V and 8 bases at J, with 16 bases between. The CDR3 DNA reads as TGTGCCAGCAGCCGGACGTTGGGGACCGAAGCTTTCTTT. Encoded protein: CASSRTLGTEAFF.